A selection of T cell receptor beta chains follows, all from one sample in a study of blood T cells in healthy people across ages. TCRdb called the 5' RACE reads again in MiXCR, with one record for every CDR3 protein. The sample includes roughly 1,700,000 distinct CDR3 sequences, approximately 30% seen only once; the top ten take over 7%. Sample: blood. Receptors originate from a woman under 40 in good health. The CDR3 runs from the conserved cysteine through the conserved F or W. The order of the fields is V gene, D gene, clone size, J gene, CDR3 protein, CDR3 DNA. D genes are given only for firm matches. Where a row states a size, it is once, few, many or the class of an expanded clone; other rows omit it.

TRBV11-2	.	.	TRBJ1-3	CASSATGTESGNTIYF	TGTGCCAGCAGCGCTACAGGGACGGAGTCTGGAAACACCATATATTTT
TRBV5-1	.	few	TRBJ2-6	CASSEMTGITGVNVLTF	TGCGCCAGCAGCGAGATGACAGGAATCACTGGGGTCAACGTCCTGACTTTC
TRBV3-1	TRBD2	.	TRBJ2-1	CASSQVPGTRAHEQFF	TGTGCCAGCAGCCAAGTACCCGGGACTAGGGCCCATGAGCAGTTCTTC
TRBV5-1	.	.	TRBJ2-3	CASSRGSSGATDTQYF	TGCGCCAGCAGCCGCGGTAGCTCCGGCGCCACAGATACGCAGTATTTT
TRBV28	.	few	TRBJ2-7	CASSLGRWGEQYF	TGTGCCAGCAGTTTGGGACGGTGGGGAGAGCAGTACTTC
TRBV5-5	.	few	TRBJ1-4	CASSPRQGSYEKLFF	TGTGCCAGCAGCCCAAGGCAGGGATCGTATGAAAAACTGTTTTTT
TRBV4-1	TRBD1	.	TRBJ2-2	CASSLSGQGVTGELFF	TGCGCCAGCAGCCTCTCGGGACAGGGAGTGACCGGGGAGCTGTTTTTT
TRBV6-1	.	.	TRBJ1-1	CASSRQILNTEAFF	TGTGCCAGCAGTAGACAGATACTGAACACTGAAGCTTTCTTT
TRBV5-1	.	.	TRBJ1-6	CASSLDEGTNSPLHF	TGCGCCAGCAGCTTGGATGAAGGAACCAATTCACCCCTCCACTTT
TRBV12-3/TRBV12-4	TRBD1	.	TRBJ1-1	CASNIGRGRLANTEAFF	TGTGCCAGCAACATCGGCAGGGGGCGATTGGCGAACACTGAAGCTTTCTTT
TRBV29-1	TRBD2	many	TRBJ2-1	CSVGSGTSGTYNEQFF	TGCAGCGTCGGGTCCGGGACTAGCGGGACGTACAATGAGCAGTTCTTC
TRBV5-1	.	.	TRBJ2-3	CASISGDTQYF	TGCGCCAGCATATCGGGGGATACGCAGTATTTT
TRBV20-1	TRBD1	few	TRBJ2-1	CSANRDSTYNEQFF	TGCAGTGCTAACCGGGACAGTACCTACAATGAGCAGTTCTTC
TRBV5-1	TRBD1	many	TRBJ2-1	CASSLGPNRGQFF	TGCGCCAGCAGCTTGGGGCCTAACAGGGGGCAGTTCTTC
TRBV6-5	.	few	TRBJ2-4	CASRETGTPIQYF	TGTGCCAGTCGCGAGACAGGGACTCCCATTCAGTACTTC
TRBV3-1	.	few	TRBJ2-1	CASSRQGKGEQFF	TGTGCCAGCAGCCGCCAGGGCAAGGGTGAGCAGTTCTTC
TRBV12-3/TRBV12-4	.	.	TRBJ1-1	CASSLSGQSPREQYFGPGTEAFF	.
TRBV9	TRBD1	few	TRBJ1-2	CASSSGTDLAPSGYTF	TGTGCCAGCAGCTCGGGGACAGATCTTGCTCCTTCTGGCTACACCTTC
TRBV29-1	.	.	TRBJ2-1	CSVRITSSNEQFF	TGCAGCGTTCGAATAACTAGCAGCAATGAGCAGTTCTTC
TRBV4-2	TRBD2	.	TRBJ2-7	CASSQVRLAGGIFSYNEQYF	TGTGCCAGCAGCCAAGTCCGCCTAGCGGGGGGGATCTTCTCCTACAATGAGCAGTACTTC
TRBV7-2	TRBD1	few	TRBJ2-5	CASSYDRGQETQYF	TGTGCCAGCAGCTACGACAGGGGACAAGAGACCCAGTACTTC
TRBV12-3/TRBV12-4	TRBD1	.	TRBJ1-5	CASSPDRGRVQPQHF	TGTGCCAGCAGTCCCGACAGGGGGCGCGTCCAGCCCCAGCATTTT
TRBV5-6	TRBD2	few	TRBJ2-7	CASSPSGKGEQYF	TGTGCCAGCAGCCCTAGCGGGAAGGGCGAGCAGTACTTC